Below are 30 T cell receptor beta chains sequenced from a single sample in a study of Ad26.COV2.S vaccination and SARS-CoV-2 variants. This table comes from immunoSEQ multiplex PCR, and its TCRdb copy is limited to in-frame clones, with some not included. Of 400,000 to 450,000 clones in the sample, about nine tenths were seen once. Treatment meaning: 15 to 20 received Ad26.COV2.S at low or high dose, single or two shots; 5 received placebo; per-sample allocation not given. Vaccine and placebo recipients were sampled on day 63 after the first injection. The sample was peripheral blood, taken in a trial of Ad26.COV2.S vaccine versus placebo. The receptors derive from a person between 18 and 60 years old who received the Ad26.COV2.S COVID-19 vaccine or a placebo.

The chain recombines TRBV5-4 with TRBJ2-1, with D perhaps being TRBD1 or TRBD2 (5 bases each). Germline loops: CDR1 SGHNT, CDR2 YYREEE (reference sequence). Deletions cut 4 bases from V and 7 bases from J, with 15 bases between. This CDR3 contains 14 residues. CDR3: CASSPGTFGNEQFF. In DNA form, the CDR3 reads TGTGCCAGCAGCCCTGGGACCTTTGGGAATGAGCAGTTCTTC.

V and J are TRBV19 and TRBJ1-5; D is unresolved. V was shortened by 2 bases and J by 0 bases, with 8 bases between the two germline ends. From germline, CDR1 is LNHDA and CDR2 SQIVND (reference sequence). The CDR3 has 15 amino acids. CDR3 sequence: CASSISFDSNQPQHF. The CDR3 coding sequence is TGTGCCAGTAGTATATCTTTCGATAGCAATCAGCCCCAGCATTTT.

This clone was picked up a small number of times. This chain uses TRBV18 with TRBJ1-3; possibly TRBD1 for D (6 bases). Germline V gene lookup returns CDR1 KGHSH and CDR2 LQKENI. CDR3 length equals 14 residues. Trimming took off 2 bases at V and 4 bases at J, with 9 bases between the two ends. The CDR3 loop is CASSPARGGNTIYF. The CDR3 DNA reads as TGTGCCAGCTCACCAGCCAGGGGCGGAAACACCATATATTTT.

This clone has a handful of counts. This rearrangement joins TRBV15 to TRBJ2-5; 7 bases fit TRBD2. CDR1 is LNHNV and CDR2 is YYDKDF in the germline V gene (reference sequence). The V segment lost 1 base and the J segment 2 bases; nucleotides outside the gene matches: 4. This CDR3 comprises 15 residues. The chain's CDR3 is CATSRGASGQETQYF. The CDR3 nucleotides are TGTGCCACCAGCAGAGGGGCTAGCGGACAAGAGACCCAGTACTTC.

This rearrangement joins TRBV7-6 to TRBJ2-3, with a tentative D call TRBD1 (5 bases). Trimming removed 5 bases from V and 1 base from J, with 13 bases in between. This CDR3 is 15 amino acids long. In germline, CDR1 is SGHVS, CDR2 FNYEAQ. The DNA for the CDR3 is TGTGCCAGCAGCCCAGGCAGGGTCCGCACAGATACGCAGTATTTT. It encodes CASSPGRVRTDTQYF.

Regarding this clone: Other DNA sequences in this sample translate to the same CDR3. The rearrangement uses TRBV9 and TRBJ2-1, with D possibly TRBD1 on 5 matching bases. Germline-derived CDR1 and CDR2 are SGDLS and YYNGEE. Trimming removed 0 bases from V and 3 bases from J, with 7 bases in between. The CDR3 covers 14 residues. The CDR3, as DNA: TGTGCCAGCAGCGTAGCCCAGGGCTACAATGAGCAGTTCTTC. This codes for CASSVAQGYNEQFF.

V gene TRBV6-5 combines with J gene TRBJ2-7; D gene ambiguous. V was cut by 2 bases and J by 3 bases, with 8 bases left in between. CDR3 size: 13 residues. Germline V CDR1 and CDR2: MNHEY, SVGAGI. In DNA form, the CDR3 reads TGTGCCAGCAGTTACGGTCACTACTACGAGCAGTACTTC. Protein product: CASSYGHYYEQYF.

The CDR3 protein is CATSDPSGRGRDEQYF. The CDR3 DNA reads TGTGCCACCAGTGATCCCTCGGGACGCGGGAGGGACGAGCAGTACTTC. This rearrangement joins TRBV24-1 to TRBJ2-7; 9 bases are a match to TRBD2. Germline CDR1 reads KGHDR; CDR2 reads SFDVKD. The CDR3 consists of 16 residues. V was pared by 3 bases and J by 5 bases, with 10 bases of the junction left unmatched.

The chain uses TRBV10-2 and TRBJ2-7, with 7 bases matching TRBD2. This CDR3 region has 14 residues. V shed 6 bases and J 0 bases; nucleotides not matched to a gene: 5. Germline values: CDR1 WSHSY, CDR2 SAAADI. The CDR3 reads CASRSWGGSYEQYF. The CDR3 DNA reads TGCGCCAGCAGGTCGTGGGGGGGCTCCTACGAGCAGTACTTC.

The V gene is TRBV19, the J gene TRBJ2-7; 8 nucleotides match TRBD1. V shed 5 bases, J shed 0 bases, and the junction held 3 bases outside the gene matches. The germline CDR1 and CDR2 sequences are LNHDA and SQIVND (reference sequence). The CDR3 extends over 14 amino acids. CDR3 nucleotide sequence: TGTGCCAGTAGTGCCGGGACAGGCTCCTACGAGCAGTACTTC. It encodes CASSAGTGSYEQYF.

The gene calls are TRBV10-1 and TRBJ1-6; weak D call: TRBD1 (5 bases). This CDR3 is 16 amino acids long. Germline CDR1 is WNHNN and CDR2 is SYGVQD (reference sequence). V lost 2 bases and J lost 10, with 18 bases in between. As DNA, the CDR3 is TGCGCCAGCAGTGAGGACCCTGGCCCAGGGCGCTCACCCCTCCACTTT. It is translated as CASSEDPGPGRSPLHF.

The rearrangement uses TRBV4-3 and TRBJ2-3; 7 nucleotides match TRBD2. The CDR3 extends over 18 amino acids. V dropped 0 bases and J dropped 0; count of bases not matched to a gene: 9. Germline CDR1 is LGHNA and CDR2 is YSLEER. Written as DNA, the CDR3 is TGCGCCAGCAGCCAAGATTTCCGCGGGAGCGGTAGCACAGATACGCAGTATTTT. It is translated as CASSQDFRGSGSTDTQYF.

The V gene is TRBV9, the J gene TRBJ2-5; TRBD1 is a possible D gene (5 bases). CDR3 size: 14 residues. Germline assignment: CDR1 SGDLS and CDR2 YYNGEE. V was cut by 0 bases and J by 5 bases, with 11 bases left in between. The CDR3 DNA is TGTGCCAGCAGCGTAGACCCCCCAGGGGAGACCCAGTACTTC. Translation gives CASSVDPPGETQYF.

The chain's CDR3 is CSVVGANTEAFF. The CDR3 DNA is TGCAGCGTTGTCGGGGCGAACACTGAAGCTTTCTTT. The chain is built from TRBV29-1 and TRBJ1-1; a possible D gene is TRBD1 (5 bases). V was clipped by 4 bases and J by 1 base, with 7 bases between them. This CDR3 contains 12 residues. Germline V lookup: CDR1 SQVTM, CDR2 ANQGSEA.

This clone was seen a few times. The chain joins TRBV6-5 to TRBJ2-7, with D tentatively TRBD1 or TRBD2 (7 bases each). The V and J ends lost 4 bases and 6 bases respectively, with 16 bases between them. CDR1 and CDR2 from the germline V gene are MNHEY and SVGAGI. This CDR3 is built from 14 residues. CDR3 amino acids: CASSWNLRGGEQYF. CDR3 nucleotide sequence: TGTGCCAGCAGTTGGAACCTCAGGGGGGGCGAGCAGTACTTC.

CDR3 bases: TGTGCCATCAGTGACCTTAGGGGTAGGGGCACAGATACGCAGTATTTT. Translated, it gives CAISDLRGRGTDTQYF. The J gene is TRBJ2-3, the V gene TRBV10-3; D may be TRBD1 (5 bases). Germline CDR1 ENHRY, CDR2 SYGVKD. The CDR3 runs to 16 residues. Trimming pared 3 bases from V and 1 base from J, leaving 14 bases between.

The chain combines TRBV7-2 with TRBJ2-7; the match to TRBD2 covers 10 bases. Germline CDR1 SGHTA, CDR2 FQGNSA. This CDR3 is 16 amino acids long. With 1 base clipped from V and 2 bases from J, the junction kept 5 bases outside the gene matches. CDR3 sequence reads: CASSLESSGSTYEQYF. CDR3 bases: TGTGCCAGCAGCTTAGAGTCTAGCGGGAGTACCTACGAGCAGTACTTC.

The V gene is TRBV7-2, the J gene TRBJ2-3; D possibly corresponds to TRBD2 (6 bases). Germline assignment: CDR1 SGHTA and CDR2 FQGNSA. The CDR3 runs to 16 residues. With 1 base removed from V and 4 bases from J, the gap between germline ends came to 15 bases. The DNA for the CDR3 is TGTGCCAGCAGCTTAGATCCGGGTTGGGGGGCAGATACGCAGTATTTT. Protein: CASSLDPGWGADTQYF.

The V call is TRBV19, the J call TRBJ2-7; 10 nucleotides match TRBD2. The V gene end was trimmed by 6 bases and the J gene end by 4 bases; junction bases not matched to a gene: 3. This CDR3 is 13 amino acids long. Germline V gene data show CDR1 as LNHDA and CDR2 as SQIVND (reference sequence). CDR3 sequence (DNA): TGTGCCAGTAGAAGGACTAGCGGTTACGAGCAGTACTTC. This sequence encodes CASRRTSGYEQYF.

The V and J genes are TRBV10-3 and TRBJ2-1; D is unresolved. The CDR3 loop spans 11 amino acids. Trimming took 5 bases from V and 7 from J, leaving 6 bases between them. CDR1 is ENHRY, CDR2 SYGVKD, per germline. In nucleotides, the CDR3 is TGTGCCATCAGTAACCGGAATGAGCAGTTCTTC. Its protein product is CAISNRNEQFF.

The CDR3 region has the DNA TGTGCCAGCAGTTTCCTAGCGGGTGGCTACGAGCAGTACTTC. Protein: CASSFLAGGYEQYF. The rearrangement joins TRBV6-2 or TRBV6-3 to TRBJ2-7, with 8 nucleotides matching TRBD2. The V segment lost 4 bases and the J segment 3 bases; nucleotides outside the gene matches: 5. Germline V CDR1 and CDR2: MNHEY, SVGEGT. The CDR3 runs to 14 residues.

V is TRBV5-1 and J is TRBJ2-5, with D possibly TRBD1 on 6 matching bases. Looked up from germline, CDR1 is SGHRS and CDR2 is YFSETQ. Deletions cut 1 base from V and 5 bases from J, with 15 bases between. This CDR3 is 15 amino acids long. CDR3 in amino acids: CASSLTAAQGETQYF. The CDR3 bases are TGCGCCAGCAGCTTGACGGCGGCCCAGGGGGAGACCCAGTACTTC.

This CDR3 is CASSPPTGAPGNEQFF. As DNA, the CDR3 is TGTGCCAGTAGTCCCCCCACGGGGGCCCCGGGCAATGAGCAGTTCTTC. The chain employs TRBV19 and TRBJ2-1; D is perhaps TRBD1 or TRBD2 (6 bases each). Trimming took off 5 bases at V and 6 bases at J, with 20 bases between the two ends. Germline loops: CDR1 LNHDA, CDR2 SQIVND (reference sequence). This CDR3 is 16 amino acids long.

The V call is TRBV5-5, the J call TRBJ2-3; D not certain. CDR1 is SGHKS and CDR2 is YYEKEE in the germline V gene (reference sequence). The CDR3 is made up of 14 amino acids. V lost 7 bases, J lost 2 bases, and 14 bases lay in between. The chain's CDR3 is CASDLGSFTDTQYF. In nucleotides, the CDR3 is TGTGCCAGCGACTTAGGGTCCTTCACAGATACGCAGTATTTT.

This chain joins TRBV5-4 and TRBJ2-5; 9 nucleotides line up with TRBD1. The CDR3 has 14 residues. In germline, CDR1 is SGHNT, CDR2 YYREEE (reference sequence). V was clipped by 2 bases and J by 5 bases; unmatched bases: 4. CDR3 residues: CASSFYRGHETQYF. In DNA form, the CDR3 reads TGTGCCAGCAGCTTTTACAGGGGGCACGAGACCCAGTACTTC.

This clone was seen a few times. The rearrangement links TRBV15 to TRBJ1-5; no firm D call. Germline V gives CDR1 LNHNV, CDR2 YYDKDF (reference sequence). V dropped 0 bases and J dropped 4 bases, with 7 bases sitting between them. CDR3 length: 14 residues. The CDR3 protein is CATSRDGGNQPQHF. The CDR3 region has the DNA TGTGCCACCAGCAGAGATGGCGGTAATCAGCCCCAGCATTTT.

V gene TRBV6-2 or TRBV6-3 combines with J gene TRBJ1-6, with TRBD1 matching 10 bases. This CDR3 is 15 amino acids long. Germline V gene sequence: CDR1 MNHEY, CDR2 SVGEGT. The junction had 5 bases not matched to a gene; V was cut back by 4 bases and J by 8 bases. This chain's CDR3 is CASSSTGGTDSPLHF. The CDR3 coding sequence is TGTGCCAGCAGTTCGACAGGGGGCACGGATTCACCCCTCCACTTT.

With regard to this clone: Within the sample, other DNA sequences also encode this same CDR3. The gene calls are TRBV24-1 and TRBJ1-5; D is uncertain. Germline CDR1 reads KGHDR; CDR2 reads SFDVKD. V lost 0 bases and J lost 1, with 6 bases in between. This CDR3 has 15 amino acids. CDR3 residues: CATSDLRESNQPQHF. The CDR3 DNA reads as TGTGCCACCAGTGATTTGCGCGAGAGCAATCAGCCCCAGCATTTT.

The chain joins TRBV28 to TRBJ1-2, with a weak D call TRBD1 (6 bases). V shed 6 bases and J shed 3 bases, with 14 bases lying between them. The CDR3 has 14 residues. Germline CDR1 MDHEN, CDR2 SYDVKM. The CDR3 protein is CASRIPDRHYGYTF. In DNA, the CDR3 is TGTGCCAGCAGGATCCCCGACAGGCACTATGGCTACACCTTC.

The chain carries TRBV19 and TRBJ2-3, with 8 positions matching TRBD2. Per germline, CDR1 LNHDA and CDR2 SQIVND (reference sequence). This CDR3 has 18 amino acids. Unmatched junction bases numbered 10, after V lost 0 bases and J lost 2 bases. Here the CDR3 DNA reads TGTGCCAGTAGTATAGATCGGGAAGCGGGAGCCACCACAGATACGCAGTATTTT. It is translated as CASSIDREAGATTDTQYF.